Each of the 11 T cell receptor beta chains below was sequenced from the same sample in a study of T cell responses to AZD1222 COVID-19 vaccine listed by TCRdb under 2021. In light of the paper, this sample's time point label describes: baseline before first vaccination. Libraries came from the immunoSEQ multiplex PCR assay. Imported from immuneACCESS, the table was reduced by TCRdb to in-frame sequences with V and J called. These copies leave out some clones; in studies compared against another copy, an unresolved V gene accounts for under half, and the cause of the remainder is not known. The sample records tens of thousands of clones, roughly 83% of which are singletons. 8.5% to 9% of the sample lies in the top ten. Specimen: peripheral blood, collected on day 0 of AZD1222 vaccination. These receptors all come from an adult in good health.

The chain links TRBV11-2 to TRBJ2-5; either TRBD1 or TRBD2 may fit D (5 bases each). Between the trimmed V and J ends, which lost 2 bases and 4 bases, there was a span of 17 bases. Germline values: CDR1 SGHAT, CDR2 FQNNGV. This CDR3 is 16 amino acids long. The CDR3 loop is CASSLNLRWGRETQYF. The CDR3 DNA reads TGTGCCAGCAGCTTAAATCTCCGGTGGGGGAGAGAGACCCAGTACTTC.

The chain combines TRBV19 with TRBJ2-5; either TRBD1 or TRBD2 may fit D (5 bases each). V lost 1 base to trimming and J lost 5 bases, with 29 bases between them. Germline V gene data show CDR1 as LNHDA and CDR2 as SQIVND (reference sequence). This CDR3 has 20 residues. The CDR3 nucleotides read TGTGCCAGTAGTATAGTCCCCCTGGTGCCCCTAGAGGGGTTTAGGGAGACCCAGTACTTC. It specifies CASSIVPLVPLEGFRETQYF.

The chain recombines TRBV10-2 with TRBJ1-2; D possibly corresponds to TRBD1 (6 bases). CDR3 length equals 14 residues. V was trimmed by 8 bases and J by 4 bases, leaving 17 bases between them. Per germline, CDR1 WSHSY and CDR2 SAAADI. The CDR3 loop is CASGKDSPFYGYTF. CDR3 DNA: TGCGCCAGCGGCAAGGACAGCCCGTTCTATGGCTACACCTTC.

The rearrangement links TRBV5-4 to TRBJ1-6, with 8 bases identical to TRBD1. Germline V gives CDR1 SGHNT, CDR2 YYREEE (reference sequence). CDR3 length equals 15 residues. Trimming at V came to 4 bases and at J to 10 bases, leaving 10 bases not matched to a gene. CDR3 DNA sequence: TGTGCCAGCAGCCCTGGACAGGGTACGCGATCACCCCTCCACTTT. It translates to CASSPGQGTRSPLHF.

This chain joins TRBV21-1 and TRBJ2-1; the table's D call TRBD1 went unverified against the DNA. TRBV21-1 is recorded as a pseudogene. The CDR3 extends over 18 amino acids. CDR3 nucleotide sequence: TGTGCCAGTAACCGGGACAGGGGAATTAATGGCTCCTACAATGAGCAGTTCTTC. It translates to CASNRDRGINGSYNEQFF.

The chain links TRBV15 to TRBJ2-1; D remains unclear. Trimming took off 0 bases at V and 8 bases at J, with 8 bases between the two ends. The length of the CDR3 is 13 residues. The V gene's germline CDR1 is LNHNV and CDR2 YYDKDF (reference sequence). CDR3 in DNA: TGTGCCACCAGCAGAGATGGTCGTCATGAGCAGTTCTTC. It codes for CATSRDGRHEQFF.

The chain carries TRBV6-5 and TRBJ2-1; D remains ambiguous. Germline V gene data show CDR1 as MNHEY and CDR2 as SVGAGI. With 3 bases removed from V and 0 bases from J, the gap between germline ends came to 9 bases. There are 15 residues in the CDR3. The CDR3 region is CASSYIPGSYNEQFF. Here the CDR3 DNA reads TGTGCCAGCAGTTATATACCTGGCTCCTACAATGAGCAGTTCTTC.

V gene TRBV3-1 (or the pseudogene TRBV3-2) combines with J gene TRBJ1-1; a possible D gene is TRBD1 (5 bases). CDR1 LGHDT and CDR2 YNNKEL come from the germline V gene (reference sequence). The CDR3 has 14 residues. Trimming left V 4 bases short and J 4 bases short, with 13 bases between. CDR3 sequence: CASSRKSGGTEAFF. The DNA of the CDR3 is TGTGCCAGCAGCCGAAAATCCGGGGGCACTGAAGCTTTCTTT.

The V and J genes are TRBV25-1 and TRBJ1-6; possible D gene TRBD1, 5 bases. Between the trimmed V and J ends, which lost 3 bases and 7 bases, there was a span of 19 bases. The CDR3 is made up of 17 amino acids. Germline CDR1 MGHDK, CDR2 SYGVNS. CDR3 protein: CASSDGAGGIWNSPLHF. In DNA, the CDR3 is TGTGCCAGCAGTGACGGGGCGGGGGGAATTTGGAATTCACCCCTCCACTTT.

V is TRBV19 and J is TRBJ2-2; 9 bases align to TRBD1. Germline trimming cut 7 bases from V and 6 bases from J; bases unmatched to any gene: 9. Germline V gene data show CDR1 as LNHDA and CDR2 as SQIVND (reference sequence). The CDR3 has 15 amino acids. The CDR3 loop reads CASTRGTGFPGELFF. The DNA of the CDR3 is TGTGCCAGTACCCGAGGGACAGGGTTTCCCGGGGAGCTGTTTTTT.

This rearrangement joins TRBV11-2 to TRBJ2-7; D is possibly TRBD2 (5 bases). Germline assignment: CDR1 SGHAT and CDR2 FQNNGV. This CDR3 is 15 amino acids long. The V gene lost 3 bases and the J gene lost 2 bases, with 14 bases spanning the gap. The CDR3 is CASSFGLGNTYEQYF. CDR3 in DNA: TGTGCCAGCAGCTTCGGACTCGGAAATACCTACGAGCAGTACTTC.